The source of this T cell receptor beta chain is a study of identifying expanded T cells in peripheral blood. Study-level results: About 1.2 clones differed between technical replicates, versus around 15 and 19 over time. Approximately two-week clone count variance significantly increased as total template count grew.

Note on this clone: Antigen: not known.

No infections or other immune events were documented during collection. This CDR3 has 15 amino acids. Sequencing used immunoSEQ multiplex PCR; TCRdb keeps in-frame clones, though not all of them. This sample yields 90,000 to 110,000 clones, of which about 87% are seen a single time; 7.5% to 10% belongs to the top ten. Source material: blood. The chain employs TRBV21-1 and TRBJ1-3; the table's D call TRBD1 went unverified against the DNA. TRBV21-1 is given as a pseudogene. The TCR comes from a person between 18 and 75 years old in good health. The CDR3 DNA follows: TGTGCCAGCAGCGGATTGGGACAAGATGGAAACACCATATATTTT. This sequence encodes CASSGLGQDGNTIYF.